What follows is one T cell receptor beta chain and its context. This clonotype was observed many times. Its antigen specificity is not known. It has no much larger one-base neighbor in the sample; base qualities were not kept. The entry originates in a study of HIV-infected patients and healthy controls (dated by TCRdb to the mid-2010s). In the study overall: The study tested whether deep TCR repertoire sequencing of HIV patients' small blood samples could capture immune perturbation and reconstitution. The study at large found these results: Oligoclonality may be reflected in the significantly higher mean Gini indices of HIV-infected repertoires compared with controls. Differing numbers of distinct sequences in patients and controls hindered comparison, and size-matching assigned excessive weight to rare events in the HIV-infected data. Pairing of alpha and beta chains was not determined in the samples. Slight age and sex profile differences between the study cohorts did not explain the observed diversity differences. Size-matched repertoire data did not replicate the apparent post-therapy recovery of the Gini index in HIV-infected patients. Compared with untreated HIV+ repertoires, healthy control repertoires had roughly threefold more distinct CDR3s and a higher Shannon diversity. HIV-associated CDR3s exhibited a significant reduction in frequency during therapy, whereas CMV-associated CDR3s exhibited no significant change, although the majority increased in frequency. Processing included only sixteen HIV-infected individuals, and this was regarded by the authors as a major limit on how widely the findings apply. Mean usage differed significantly between HIV-infected patients and controls for eight alpha and eight beta V genes. Sequencing depth was restricted by the use of whole blood, which also prevented the dynamics of distinct T-cell subpopulations from being separated. Healthy controls shared more CDR3s between individuals than HIV+ patients, by Jaccard index and by count of highly shared sequences. MAIT cell alpha-chain CDR3s were present at high frequency in healthy controls but severely depleted in HIV+ repertoires. HLA typing of donors was not performed in the study.

500 ng RNA was reverse transcribed with SuperScript III using primers against the alpha and beta constant regions. Alpha and beta chain libraries were generated separately via chain-specific third strand synthesis with multiplexing indices. The protocol used a single primer pair to amplify all rearrangements within a chain, which avoided primer bias, and attached molecular barcodes to each cDNA molecule. The SP2 sequencing primer site and a random hexamer were carried on a 5' RACE adapter, to which purified cDNA was joined by T4 RNA Ligase 1. Second strand synthesis was performed with Phusion polymerase and primed from the SP2 site, and slow temperature ramps were applied to favor optimal annealing. The 12-nucleotide barcode on each molecule comprised two random hexamer sequences, both introduced before amplification and concatenated. A short first PCR added P5 and P7 adapter elements plus a second index, followed by a roughly 24-cycle amplification PCR with P5s and P7 primers. A total of 25 to 30 PCR cycles were applied to the libraries, which were quantified on a Qubit, sized on a Bioanalyzer, and diluted to 4 to 4.5 nM. Sequencing of the normalized libraries was performed on an Illumina MiSeq with 2 x 250 paired-end kits. Into 9.5 to 10 ul Tris-Cl, the reverse transcription reactions were eluted following cleanup on MinElute columns. A 1:1 ratio of AMPure XP beads was used to clean the adapter ligations after they had run for 20 to 25 hours at 16 degrees C. Processing in the source paper ran as follows. A modified Decombinator that output V, J, insert and barcode information was used to process the demultiplexed FASTQ files. Sequences sharing a barcode but differing from the dominant sequence were discarded as errors, and barcodes clustered at Levenshtein distance 3 were counted to estimate original cDNA molecules. The R packages ineq, vegan, igraph and RCytoscape were used for downstream analyses, together with IMGT nomenclature and CDR3 definitions. V gene usage was computed over distinct sequences, each TCR counted once to avoid skew from clonal expansion. Unique CDR3 amino acid sequences within a donor were connected in similarity networks whenever two sequences differed by a single Levenshtein edit. In the repertoires, a search was made for a compiled set of published HIV-specific CDR3s (roughly 92 alpha, several hundred beta) and CMV-specific CDR3s (roughly 12 alpha, 253 beta). Lower sequence numbers were not the cause of the decreased diversity in patients, as random subsampling to size-matched repertoires showed. TCRdb passed the public sequencing reads through fastp at Q25 and MiXCR, retaining productive beta sequences. Each CDR3 protein gets just one entry, which takes the most common genes and DNA from the rows behind it. The V and J calls follow TCRdb's processing rather than the paper's. The sample data list approximately 25,000 distinct CDR3 sequences, and 8% to 10% of these were observed just once. Of the sample, under 5% falls within the top ten clones.

Whole blood was used without cell fractionation, so all unsorted peripheral T cells were reflected in the repertoire. As controls, roughly 9 uninfected healthy donors were sampled, and four of those donors gave samples twice, about three months apart. For RNA extraction, roughly 2.5 ml of peripheral blood was collected into Tempus tubes. Residual genomic DNA was removed with the TURBO-DNase kit and globin mRNA was depleted with GLOBINclear. Inclusive of the bounding cysteine and phenylalanine, the CDR3 is 13 residues long. This entry keeps only the CDR3 DNA: 39 bases, framed from base 1. The junction shows trimming of 5 bases on V and 8 bases on J, plus 10 bases between the germline ends. Looking up the germline V gene yields CDR1 SGHAT and CDR2 FQNNGV.

The receptor chain draws on TRBV11-2 and TRBJ1-6, with no D gene named confidently. This TCR was recovered from an adult in good health. The sample taken for sequencing was blood. The DNA sequence is TGTGCCAGCAGCCCAGGACCTTATTCACCCCTCCACTTT. Translated, this gives CASSPGPYSPLHF.